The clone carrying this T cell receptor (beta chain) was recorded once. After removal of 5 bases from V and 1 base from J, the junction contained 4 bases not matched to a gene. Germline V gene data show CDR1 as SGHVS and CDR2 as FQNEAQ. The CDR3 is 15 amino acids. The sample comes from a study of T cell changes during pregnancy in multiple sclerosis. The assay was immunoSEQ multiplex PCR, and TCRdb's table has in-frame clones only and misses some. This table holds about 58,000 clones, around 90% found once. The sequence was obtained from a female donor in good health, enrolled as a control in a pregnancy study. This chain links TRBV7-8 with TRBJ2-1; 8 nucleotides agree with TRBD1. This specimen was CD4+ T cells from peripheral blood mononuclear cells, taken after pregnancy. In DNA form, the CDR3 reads TGTGCCAGCAGCCGTCGGGACAGGTCCTACAATGAGCAGTTCTTC. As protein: CASSRRDRSYNEQFF.